This T cell receptor (beta chain) was sequenced during a study of cytomegalovirus exposure and HLA in healthy donors. Across the study: Counted in an early data release were some 81 million unique TCRs from HLA-typed donors.

This CDR3 has 13 amino acids. CDR1 and CDR2 from the germline V gene are MGHDK and SYGVNS. The PCR had 60 Vbeta and 13 Jbeta primers. Here immunoSEQ multiplex PCR was the method, and the copy in TCRdb shows in-frame clones only, minus some. The sample includes 90,000 to 100,000 clones, about a tenth seen only once; the top ten take approximately 5.1%. This clone was recorded a few times. Germline and junction disagree at one end, which may indicate a read error. V and J are TRBV25-1 and TRBJ2-1, with TRBD2 matching 7 bases. Sequenced sample: PBMCs. The clonotype comes from a man aged 45-60 years in good health and CMV-seropositive. The CDR3 DNA follows: TGTGCCAGCAGTATGGGCGGGAGCAATGGGCAGTTCTTC. It specifies CASSMGGSNGQFF.